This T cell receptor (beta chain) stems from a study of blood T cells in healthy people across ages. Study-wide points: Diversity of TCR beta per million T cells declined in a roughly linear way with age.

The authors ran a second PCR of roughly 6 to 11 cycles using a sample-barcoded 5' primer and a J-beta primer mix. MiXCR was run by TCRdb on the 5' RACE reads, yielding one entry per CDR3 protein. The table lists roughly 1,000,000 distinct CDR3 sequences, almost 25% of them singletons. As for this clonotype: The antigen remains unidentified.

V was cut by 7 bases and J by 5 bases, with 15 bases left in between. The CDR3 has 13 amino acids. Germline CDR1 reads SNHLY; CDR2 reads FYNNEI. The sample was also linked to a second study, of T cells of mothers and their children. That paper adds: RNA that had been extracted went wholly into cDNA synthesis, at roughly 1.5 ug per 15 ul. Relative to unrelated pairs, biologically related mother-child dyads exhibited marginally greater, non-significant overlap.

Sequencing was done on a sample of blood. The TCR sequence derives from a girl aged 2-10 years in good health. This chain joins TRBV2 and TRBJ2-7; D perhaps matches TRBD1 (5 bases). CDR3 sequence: CASKEGVSHEQYF. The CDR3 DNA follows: TGTGCCAGCAAAGAAGGGGTTTCCCACGAGCAGTACTTC.